A selection of T cell receptor beta chains follows, all from one sample in a study of blood T cell repertoires in COVID-19. Generated by immunoSEQ multiplex PCR, the TCRdb table keeps only in-frame clones and is missing some. The sample has about 150,000 clones; 70% to 90% are singletons. The sequenced material came from peripheral blood. These TCRs come from a woman aged 55-70 years with COVID-19, enrolled during active disease. The CDR3 runs from the conserved cysteine through the conserved F or W. D genes are given only for firm matches. The size field is filled for only some rows; it gives once, few, many or a size class.

CDR3 | DNA | J | V | size | D
CASSLNSVTGELFF | TGTGCCAGCAGCTTAAATTCTGTGACCGGGGAGCTGTTTTTT | TRBJ2-2 | TRBV7-2 | . | .
CASSLAAHRNTEAFF | TGCGCCAGCAGCTTGGCCGCTCACAGGAACACTGAAGCTTTCTTT | TRBJ1-1 | TRBV5-1 | once | .
CASSVGRGTEAFF | TGTGCCAGCAGCGTTGGCAGGGGTACTGAAGCTTTCTTT | TRBJ1-1 | TRBV9 | once | .
CASSLDGFSYNSPLHF | TGTGCCAGCAGCTTAGACGGGTTTTCCTATAATTCACCCCTCCACTTT | TRBJ1-6 | TRBV7-9 | . | .
CASSLVPGGSYEQYF | TGTGCCAGCAGCTTAGTTCCTGGCGGGTCTTACGAGCAGTACTTC | TRBJ2-7 | TRBV7-2 | . | .
CASSSRTGGVQETQYF | TGTGCCAGCAGTTCCCGGACAGGGGGTGTCCAAGAGACCCAGTACTTC | TRBJ2-5 | TRBV6-6 | . | TRBD1
CASSPGNYEAFF | TGTGCCAGCAGCCCCGGGAACTATGAAGCTTTCTTT | TRBJ1-1 | TRBV7-2 | . | .
CASSATGGNEQFF | TGTGCCAGCAGCGCTACAGGGGGCAATGAGCAGTTCTTC | TRBJ2-1 | TRBV7-9 | . | TRBD1
CASSPSPGQGIYGYTF | TGTGCCAGCAGCCCGAGCCCGGGACAGGGGATCTATGGCTACACCTTC | TRBJ1-2 | TRBV27 | . | TRBD1
CASSLGQGSNQPQHF | TGTGCCAGCAGTTTGGGACAGGGAAGTAATCAGCCCCAGCATTTT | TRBJ1-5 | TRBV28 | . | TRBD1